A single TCR beta chain is shown here with its context. Profiling relied on immunoSEQ multiplex PCR, and the TCRdb table lists in-frame clones only, not all of them. The sample includes roughly 97,000 clones, 85% to 90% of them seen just once. Germline lookup yields CDR1 SEHNR and CDR2 FQNEAQ (reference sequence). The CDR3 is 16 amino acids. V dropped 5 bases and J dropped 0 bases, with 16 bases sitting between them. This record comes from a study of blood T cell repertoires in COVID-19. The chain has TRBV7-9 and TRBJ1-2; D remains ambiguous. The receptor was isolated from a human donor in a cohort sampled during active COVID-19. Sequenced: peripheral blood. In DNA form, the CDR3 reads TGTGCCAGCAGCCTCGACACGCTGTTTACTAACTATGGCTACACCTTC. Protein: CASSLDTLFTNYGYTF.